The sequence of this TCR beta chain was determined in a study of response to subunit inactivated influenza vaccine. CDR1 and CDR2 from the germline V gene are MNHEY and SVGEGT. The CDR3 sequence is 11 residues long. V lost 1 base and J 10 bases, leaving 7 bases between the germline ends. TCRdb passed the RT-PCR reads through MiXCR, listing each CDR3 protein once. Among about 570,000 distinct CDR3 sequences, 10% to 12% were seen once, and the ten largest hold approximately 11%. In addition, the sample was reused for a study of T cells expressing NK-cell markers. This second study notes: For TCR beta, cDNA was produced by 5'RACE template switching with UMIs. Restriction of sorting to alpha-beta TCR T cells was accomplished in several experiments using an anti-gamma-delta TCR antibody. Similarly, these clonotypes led the CD3+CD56-NKG2C+ fraction as well in four donors.

This receptor was taken from a man in his forties or fifties who received an inactivated influenza vaccine. This material consisted of PBMCs from blood, taken on the day of vaccination. The V gene is TRBV6-2 or TRBV6-3, the J gene TRBJ2-5, with D possibly TRBD2 on 5 matching bases. The CDR3 DNA follows: TGTGCCAGCAGTTACTACGGGGACCAGTACTTC. This codes for CASSYYGDQYF.